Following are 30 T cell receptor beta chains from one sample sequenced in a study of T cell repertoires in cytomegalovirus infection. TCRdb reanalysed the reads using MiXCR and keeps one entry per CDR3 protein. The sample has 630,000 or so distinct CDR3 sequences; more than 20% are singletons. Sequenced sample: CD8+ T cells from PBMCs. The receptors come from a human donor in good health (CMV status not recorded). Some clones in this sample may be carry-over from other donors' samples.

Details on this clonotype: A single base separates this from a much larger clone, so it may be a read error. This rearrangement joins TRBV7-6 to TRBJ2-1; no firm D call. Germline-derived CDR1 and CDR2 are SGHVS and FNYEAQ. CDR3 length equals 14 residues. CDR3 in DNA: TGTGTCGGAAGTCCGGAGAGCTCCTACAATGAGCAGTTCTTC. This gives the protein CVGSPESSYNEQFF.

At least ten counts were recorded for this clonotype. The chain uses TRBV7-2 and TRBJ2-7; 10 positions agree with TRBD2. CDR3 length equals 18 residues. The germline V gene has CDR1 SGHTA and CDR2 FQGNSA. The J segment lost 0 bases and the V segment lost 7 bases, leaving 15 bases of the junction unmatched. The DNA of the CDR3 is TGTGCCAGCAACCACAGCGACACTAGCGGGGTTAGCTCCTACGAGCAGTACTTC. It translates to CASNHSDTSGVSSYEQYF.

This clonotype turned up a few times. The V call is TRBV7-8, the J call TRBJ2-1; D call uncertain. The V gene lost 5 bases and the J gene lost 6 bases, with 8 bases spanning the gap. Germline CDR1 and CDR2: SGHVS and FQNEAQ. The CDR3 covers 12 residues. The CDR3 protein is CASSERSNEQFF. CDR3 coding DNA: TGTGCCAGCAGCGAAAGGTCCAATGAGCAGTTCTTC.

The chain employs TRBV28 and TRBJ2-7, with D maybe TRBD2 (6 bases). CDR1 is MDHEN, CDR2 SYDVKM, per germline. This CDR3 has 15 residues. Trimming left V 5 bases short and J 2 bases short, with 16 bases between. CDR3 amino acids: CASSPTSAGPYEQYV. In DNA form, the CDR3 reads TGTGCCAGCAGTCCCACGTCGGCGGGGCCCTACGAGCAGTACGTC.

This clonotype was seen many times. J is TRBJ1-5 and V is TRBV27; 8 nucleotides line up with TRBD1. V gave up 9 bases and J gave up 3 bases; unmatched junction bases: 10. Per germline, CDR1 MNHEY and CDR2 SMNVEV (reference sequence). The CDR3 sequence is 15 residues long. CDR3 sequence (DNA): TGTGCCAGTTCGGACAGGGCGAGGAACAATCAGCCCCAGCATTTT. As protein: CASSDRARNNQPQHF.

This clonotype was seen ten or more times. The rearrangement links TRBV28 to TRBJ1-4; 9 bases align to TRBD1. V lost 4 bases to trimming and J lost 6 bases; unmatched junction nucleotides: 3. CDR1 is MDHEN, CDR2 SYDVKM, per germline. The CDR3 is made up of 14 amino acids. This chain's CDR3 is CASSWGQGDEKLFF. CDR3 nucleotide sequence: TGTGCCAGCAGTTGGGGACAGGGAGATGAAAAACTGTTTTTT.

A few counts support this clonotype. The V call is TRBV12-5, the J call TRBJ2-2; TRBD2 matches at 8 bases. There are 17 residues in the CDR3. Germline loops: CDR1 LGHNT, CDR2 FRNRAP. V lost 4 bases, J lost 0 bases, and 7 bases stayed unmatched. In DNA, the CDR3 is TGTGCTAGTGGTTCCCCAGCGGGGGCTTCGAACACCGGGGAGCTGTTTTTT. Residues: CASGSPAGASNTGELFF.

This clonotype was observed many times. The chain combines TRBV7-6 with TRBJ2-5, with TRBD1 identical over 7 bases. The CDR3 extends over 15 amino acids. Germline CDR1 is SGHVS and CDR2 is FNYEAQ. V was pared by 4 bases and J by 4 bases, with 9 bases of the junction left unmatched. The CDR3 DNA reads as TGTGCCAGCAGCTCAACCGACAGGGTAGGAGAGACCCAGTACTTC. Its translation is CASSSTDRVGETQYF.

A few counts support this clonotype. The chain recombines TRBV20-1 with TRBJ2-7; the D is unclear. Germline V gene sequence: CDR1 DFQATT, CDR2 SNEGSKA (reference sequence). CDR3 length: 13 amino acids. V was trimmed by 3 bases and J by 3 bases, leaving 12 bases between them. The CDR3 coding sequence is TGCAGTGCTAGTGTCGTTACAGACTACGAGCAGTACTTC. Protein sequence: CSASVVTDYEQYF.

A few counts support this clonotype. The CDR3 protein is CASSPRQGQYF. The CDR3 DNA reads as TGCGCCAGCAGCCCACGACAGGGACAGTACTTC. The rearrangement links TRBV4-1 to TRBJ2-4; TRBD1 matches at 7 bases. This CDR3 is 11 amino acids long. Germline V gene sequence: CDR1 MGHRA, CDR2 YSYEKL. After removal of 4 bases from V and 13 bases from J, the junction contained 4 bases not matched to a gene.

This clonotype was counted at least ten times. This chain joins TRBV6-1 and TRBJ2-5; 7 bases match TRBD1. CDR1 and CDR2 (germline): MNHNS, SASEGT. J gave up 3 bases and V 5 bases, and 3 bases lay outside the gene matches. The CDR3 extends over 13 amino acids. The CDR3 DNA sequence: TGTGCCAGCAGTTCCGGGACAGAAGAGACCCAGTACTTC. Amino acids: CASSSGTEETQYF.

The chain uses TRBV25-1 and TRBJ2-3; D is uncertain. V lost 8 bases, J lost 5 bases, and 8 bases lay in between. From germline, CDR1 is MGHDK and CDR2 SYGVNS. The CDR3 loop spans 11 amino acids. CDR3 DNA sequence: TGTGCCAGCTCAGGTTTAGATACGCAGTATTTT. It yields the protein CASSGLDTQYF. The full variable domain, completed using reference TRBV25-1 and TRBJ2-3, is EADIYQTPRYLVIGTGKKITLECSQTMGHDKMYWYQQDPGMELHLIHYSYGVNSTEKGDLSSESTVSRIRTEHFPLTLESARPSHTSQYLCASSGLDTQYFGPGTRLTVL.

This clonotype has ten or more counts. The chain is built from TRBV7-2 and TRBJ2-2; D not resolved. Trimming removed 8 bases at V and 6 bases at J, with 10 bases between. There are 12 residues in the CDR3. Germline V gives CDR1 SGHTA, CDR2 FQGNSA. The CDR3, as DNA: TGTGCCAGCGCATGGGTCCCCGGGGAGCTGTTTTTT. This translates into CASAWVPGELFF.

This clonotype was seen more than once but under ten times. In nucleotides, the CDR3 is TGCAGTTGTGATTATATGTTCTATGGCTACACCTTC. Protein sequence: CSCDYMFYGYTF. The genes are TRBV20-1 and TRBJ1-2; no reliable D call. Germline CDR1 and CDR2: DFQATT and SNEGSKA (reference sequence). CDR3 length equals 12 residues. V lost 8 bases to trimming and J lost 4 bases, with 14 bases between them.

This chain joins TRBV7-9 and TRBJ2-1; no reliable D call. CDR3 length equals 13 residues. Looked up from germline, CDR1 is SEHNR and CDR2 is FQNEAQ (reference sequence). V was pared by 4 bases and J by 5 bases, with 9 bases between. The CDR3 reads CASSWILDNEQFF. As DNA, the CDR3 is TGTGCCAGCAGCTGGATACTTGACAATGAGCAGTTCTTC.

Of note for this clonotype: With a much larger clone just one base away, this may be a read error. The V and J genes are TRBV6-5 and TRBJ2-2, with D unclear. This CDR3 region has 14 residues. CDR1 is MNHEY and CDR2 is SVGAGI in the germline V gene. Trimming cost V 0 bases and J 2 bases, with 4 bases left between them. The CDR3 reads CASSYSVNTGELFF. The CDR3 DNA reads TGTGCCAGCAGTTACTCGGTTAACACCGGGGAGCTGTTTTTT.

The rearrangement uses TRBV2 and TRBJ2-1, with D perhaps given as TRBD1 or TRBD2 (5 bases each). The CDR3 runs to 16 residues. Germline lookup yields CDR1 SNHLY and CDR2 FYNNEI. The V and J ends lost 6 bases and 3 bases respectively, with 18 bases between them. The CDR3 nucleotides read TGTGCCAGCAGGGGGGTTACAGGAGAACACTACAATGAGCAGTTCTTC. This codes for CASRGVTGEHYNEQFF.

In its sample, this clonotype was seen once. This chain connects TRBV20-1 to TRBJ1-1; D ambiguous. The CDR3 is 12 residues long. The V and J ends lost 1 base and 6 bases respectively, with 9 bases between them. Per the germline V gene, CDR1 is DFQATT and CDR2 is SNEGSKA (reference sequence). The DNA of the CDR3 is TGCAGTGCTAGAGCTGTCGGGGCTGAAGCTTTCTTT. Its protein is CSARAVGAEAFF.

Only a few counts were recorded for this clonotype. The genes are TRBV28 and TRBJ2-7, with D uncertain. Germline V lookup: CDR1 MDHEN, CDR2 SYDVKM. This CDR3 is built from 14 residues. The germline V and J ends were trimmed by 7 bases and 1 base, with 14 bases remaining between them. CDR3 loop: CASTSNQRSYEQYV. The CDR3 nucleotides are TGTGCCAGCACTTCAAACCAGCGATCCTACGAGCAGTACGTC.

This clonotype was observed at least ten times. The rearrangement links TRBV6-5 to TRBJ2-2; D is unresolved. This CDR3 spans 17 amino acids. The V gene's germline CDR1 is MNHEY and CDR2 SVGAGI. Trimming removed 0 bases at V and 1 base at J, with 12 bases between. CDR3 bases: TGTGCCAGCAGTTACTCTGACTGGGTTGTGAACACCGGGGAGCTGTTTTTT. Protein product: CASSYSDWVVNTGELFF.

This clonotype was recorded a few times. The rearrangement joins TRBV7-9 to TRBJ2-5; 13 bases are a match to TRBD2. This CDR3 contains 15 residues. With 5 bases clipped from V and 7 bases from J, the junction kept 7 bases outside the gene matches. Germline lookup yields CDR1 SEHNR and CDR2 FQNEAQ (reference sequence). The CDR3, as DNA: TGTGCCAGCAGCCGGACTAGCGGGGGCGCGGGGACCCAGTACTTC. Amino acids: CASSRTSGGAGTQYF. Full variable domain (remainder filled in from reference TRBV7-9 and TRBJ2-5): DTGVSQNPRHKITKRGQNVTFRCDPISEHNRLYWYRQTLGQGPEFLTYFQNEAQLEKSRLLSDRFSAERPKGSFSTLEIQRTEQGDSAMYLCASSRTSGGAGTQYFGPGTRLLVL.

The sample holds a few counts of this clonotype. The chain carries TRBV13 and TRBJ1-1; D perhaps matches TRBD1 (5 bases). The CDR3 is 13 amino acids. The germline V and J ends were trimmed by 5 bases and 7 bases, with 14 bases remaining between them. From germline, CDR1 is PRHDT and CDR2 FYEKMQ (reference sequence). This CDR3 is CASSLLGHNEAFF. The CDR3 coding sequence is TGTGCCAGCAGCCTCCTTGGACATAATGAAGCTTTCTTT.

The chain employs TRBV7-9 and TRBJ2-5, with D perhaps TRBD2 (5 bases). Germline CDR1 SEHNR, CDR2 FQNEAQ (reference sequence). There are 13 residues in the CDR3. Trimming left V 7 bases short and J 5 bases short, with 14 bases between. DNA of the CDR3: TGTGCCAGCAAAGCGGTGTTTGATGAGACCCAGTACTTC. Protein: CASKAVFDETQYF.

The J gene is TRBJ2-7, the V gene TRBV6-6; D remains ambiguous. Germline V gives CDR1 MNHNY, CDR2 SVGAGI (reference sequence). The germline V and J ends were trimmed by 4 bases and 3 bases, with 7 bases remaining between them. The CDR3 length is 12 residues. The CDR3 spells CASSLLFYEQYF. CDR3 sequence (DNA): TGTGCCAGCAGTTTACTCTTCTACGAGCAGTACTTC.

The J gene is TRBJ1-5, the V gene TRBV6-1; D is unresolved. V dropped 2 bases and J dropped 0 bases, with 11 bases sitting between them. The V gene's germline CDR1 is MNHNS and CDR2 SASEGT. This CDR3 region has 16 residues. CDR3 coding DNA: TGTGCCAGCAGTGAAAACCGTCACTATAGCAATCAGCCCCAGCATTTT. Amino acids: CASSENRHYSNQPQHF.

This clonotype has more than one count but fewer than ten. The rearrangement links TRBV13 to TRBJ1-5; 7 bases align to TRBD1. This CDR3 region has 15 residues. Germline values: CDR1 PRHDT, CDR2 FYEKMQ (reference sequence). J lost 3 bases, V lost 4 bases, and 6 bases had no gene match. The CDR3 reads CASSSSTGPNQPQHF. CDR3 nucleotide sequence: TGTGCCAGCAGCTCATCGACAGGGCCCAATCAGCCCCAGCATTTT.

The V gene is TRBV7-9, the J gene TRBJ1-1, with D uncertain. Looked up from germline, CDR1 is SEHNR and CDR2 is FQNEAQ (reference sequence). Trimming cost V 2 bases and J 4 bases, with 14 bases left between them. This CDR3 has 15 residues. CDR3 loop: CASSLKAAGTTEAFF. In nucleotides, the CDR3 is TGTGCCAGCAGCTTAAAAGCTGCCGGCACCACTGAAGCTTTCTTT.

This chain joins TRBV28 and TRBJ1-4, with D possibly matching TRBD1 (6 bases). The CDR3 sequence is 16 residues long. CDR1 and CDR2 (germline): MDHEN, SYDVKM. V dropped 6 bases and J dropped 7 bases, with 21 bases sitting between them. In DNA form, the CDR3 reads TGTGCCAGCAGGCCCCTACAGGGTTTTGGCGGTGAAAAACTGTTTTTT. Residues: CASRPLQGFGGEKLFF.

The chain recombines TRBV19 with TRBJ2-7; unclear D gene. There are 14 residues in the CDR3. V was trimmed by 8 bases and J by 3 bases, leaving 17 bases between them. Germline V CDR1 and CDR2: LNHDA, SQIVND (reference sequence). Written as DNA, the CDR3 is TGTGCCAGTCTCGATTCAAGCCGGAGCTACGAGCAGTACTTC. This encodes CASLDSSRSYEQYF.

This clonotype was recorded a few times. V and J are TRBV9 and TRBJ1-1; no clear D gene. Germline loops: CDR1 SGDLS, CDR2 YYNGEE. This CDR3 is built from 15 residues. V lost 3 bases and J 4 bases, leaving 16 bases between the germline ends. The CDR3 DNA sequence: TGTGCCAGCAGCGCCATTCAGGCTTCTGGCACTGAAGCTTTCTTT. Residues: CASSAIQASGTEAFF.